This paragraph covers one T cell receptor (beta chain) sequence. Its specificity is not known. The V end was cut by 3 bases, the J end by 0 bases, with 7 bases between. This CDR3 is built from 14 residues. Per germline, CDR1 SEHNR and CDR2 FQNEAQ (reference sequence). CD4+ cells of the naive, central memory, regulatory and stem cell-like memory types were sorted via CD45RO/CCR7/CD25/CD127/CD95/CD27. Of the isolated RNA, all was reverse transcribed, and so the sequenced material was expressed TCRB transcripts. The table came from immunoSEQ multiplex PCR; TCRdb's copy has only in-frame clones and leaves some out. The sample consists of 240,000 or so clones, approximately 14% of them appearing once. This record comes from a study of beta chain features in type 1 diabetes. Overall study findings and caveats: In all four CD4+ subsets, TCRB CDR3 length was significantly, moderately reduced in type 1 diabetes.

This clonotype was sampled from a man in his thirties or forties with type 1 diabetes. The specimen was naive CD4+ T cells from blood. This chain links TRBV7-9 with TRBJ2-3, with D maybe TRBD2 (5 bases). CDR3 amino acids: CASSFEGSTDTQYF. In DNA form, the CDR3 reads TGTGCCAGCAGCTTCGAGGGTAGCACAGATACGCAGTATTTT.